This T cell receptor beta chain was sequenced for a study of low-dose radiotherapy and immunotherapy resistance in tumors. Study in general: Patients took 300 mg oral aspirin daily for four cycles from cycle 1 day 1.

Donors, who were enrolled in a single-arm phase I dose-escalation trial, received nivolumab, ipilimumab, aspirin, low-dose cyclophosphamide and low-dose radiotherapy. Priming of first-strand cDNA relied on TRAV- and TRBV-specific primers (covering alpha and beta chains). A roughly 19-cycle PCR with a constant-region primer and V-primer adapter amplified TCRs. TCRdb re-called the reads through MiXCR, storing one row per CDR3 protein. The data contain about 10,000 distinct CDR3 sequences, approximately 55% of them singletons. Germline CDR1 is MNHEY and CDR2 is SMNVEV (reference sequence). This CDR3 comprises 16 residues. The germline V and J ends were trimmed by 5 bases and 4 bases, with 21 bases remaining between them.

This chain joins TRBV27 and TRBJ2-7; D is perhaps TRBD1 (6 bases). This clonotype was obtained from a human donor with advanced metastatic prostate, ovarian, gallbladder or colorectal cancer (not recorded which). This table probably holds off-target reads from a library built for another chain. The CDR3 DNA reads TGTGCCAGCAGTCACAGGGCCGGGACGGGGCTATACGAGCAGTACTTC. Residues: CASSHRAGTGLYEQYF.